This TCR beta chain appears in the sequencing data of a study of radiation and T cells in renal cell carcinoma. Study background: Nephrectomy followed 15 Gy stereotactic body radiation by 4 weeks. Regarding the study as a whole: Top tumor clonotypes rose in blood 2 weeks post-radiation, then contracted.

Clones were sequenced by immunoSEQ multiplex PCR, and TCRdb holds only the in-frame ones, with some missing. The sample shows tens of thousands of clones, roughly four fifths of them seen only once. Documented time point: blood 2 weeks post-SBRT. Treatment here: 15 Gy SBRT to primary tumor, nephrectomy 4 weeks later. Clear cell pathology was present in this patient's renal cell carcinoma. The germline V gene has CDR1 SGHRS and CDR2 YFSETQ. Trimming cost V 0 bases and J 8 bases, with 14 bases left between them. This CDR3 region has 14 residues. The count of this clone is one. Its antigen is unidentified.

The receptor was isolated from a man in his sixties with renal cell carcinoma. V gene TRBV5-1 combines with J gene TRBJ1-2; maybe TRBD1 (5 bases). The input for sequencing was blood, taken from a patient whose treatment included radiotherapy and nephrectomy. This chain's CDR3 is CASSLGVRGRGYTF. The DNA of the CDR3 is TGCGCCAGCAGCTTGGGGGTGAGGGGCCGGGGCTACACCTTC.